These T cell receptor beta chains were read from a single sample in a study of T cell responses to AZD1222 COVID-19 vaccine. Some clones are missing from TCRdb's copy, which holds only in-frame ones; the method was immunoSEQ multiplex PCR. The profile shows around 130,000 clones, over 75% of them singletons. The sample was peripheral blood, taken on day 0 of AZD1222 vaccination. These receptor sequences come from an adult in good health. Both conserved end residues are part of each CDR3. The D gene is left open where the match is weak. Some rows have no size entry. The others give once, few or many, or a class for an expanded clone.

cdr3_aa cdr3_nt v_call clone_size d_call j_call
CAWEEVTNEKLFF TGTGCCTGGGAAGAAGTGACTAATGAAAAACTGTTTTTT TRBV30 NA NA TRBJ1-4
CASSQSWDRRKGNQPQHF TGCGCCAGCAGTCAATCCTGGGACAGGAGGAAGGGCAATCAGCCCCAGCATTTT TRBV23-1 NA TRBD1 TRBJ1-5
CASSWTGLSGYTF TGTGCCAGCAGTTGGACAGGGTTGAGTGGCTACACCTTC TRBV27 NA TRBD1 TRBJ1-2
CASSPTRDSLYGYTF TGTGCCAGCAGTCCAACCCGGGACAGCCTATATGGCTACACCTTC TRBV27 NA TRBD1 TRBJ1-2
CASSPREADTQYF TGTGCCAGCTCACCACGGGAGGCAGATACGCAGTATTTT TRBV18 NA NA TRBJ2-3
CASSLLSLAGNNEQFF TGTGCCAGCAGCTTACTATCGCTAGCGGGGAACAATGAGCAGTTCTTC TRBV13 NA TRBD2 TRBJ2-1
CSARFRYGYTF TGCAGTGCTAGATTTAGATATGGCTACACCTTC TRBV20-1 once NA TRBJ1-2
CASSLVTEAFF TGTGCCAGCAGCTTAGTCACTGAAGCTTTCTTT TRBV11-2 NA NA TRBJ1-1
CASSLVDRGENEKLFF TGTGCCAGCAGCTTAGTTGACAGGGGAGAGAATGAAAAACTGTTTTTT TRBV7-9 NA TRBD1 TRBJ1-4
CASSLGSGRYNEQFF TGTGCCAGCAGCTTAGGTAGCGGAAGATACAATGAGCAGTTCTTC TRBV7-2 NA NA TRBJ2-1
CAWSPEDYYSGYTF TGTGCCTGGAGTCCGGAGGACTACTATTCTGGCTACACCTTC TRBV30 NA NA TRBJ1-2
CASSPDIRARNYGYTF TGTGCCAGCTCACCGGACATTCGGGCAAGGAACTATGGCTACACCTTC TRBV18 NA NA TRBJ1-2
CASSLIGVGTGELFF TGCGCCAGCAGCTTGATAGGGGTCGGAACCGGGGAGCTGTTTTTT TRBV5-1 NA NA TRBJ2-2